The 25 T cell receptor beta chains reported below all come from one sample, sequenced in a study of T cell responses to AZD1222 COVID-19 vaccine. The protocol was immunoSEQ multiplex PCR, while the TCRdb copy is restricted to in-frame clones and leaves out a portion. The sample has over 110,000 clones; roughly 93% are singletons. The sample in question was peripheral blood, obtained 28 days after the second AZD1222 dose. Source of these receptors: an adult who received the AZD1222 COVID-19 vaccine.

The chain carries TRBV19 and TRBJ1-1; a weak D match, TRBD1 (5 bases). This CDR3 comprises 12 residues. V lost 7 bases and J 1 base, leaving 7 bases between the germline ends. Germline assignment: CDR1 LNHDA and CDR2 SQIVND (reference sequence). The CDR3 nucleotides read TGTGCCAGTATGAGGGGGAACACTGAAGCTTTCTTT. It codes for CASMRGNTEAFF.

The chain combines TRBV7-2 with TRBJ1-4; TRBD1 aligns across 7 bases. Germline lookup yields CDR1 SGHTA and CDR2 FQGNSA. The CDR3 spans 16 residues. The ends lost 4 bases at V and 1 base at J; junction bases unmatched: 6. This CDR3 is CASSWRQGGTNEKLFF. The CDR3 bases are TGTGCCAGCAGCTGGAGACAGGGAGGAACTAATGAAAAACTGTTTTTT.

V usage is TRBV11-2 and J usage is TRBJ2-7; a weak D match, TRBD2 (6 bases). CDR1 and CDR2 from the germline V gene are SGHAT and FQNNGV. Trimming cost V 0 bases and J 1 base, with 13 bases left between them. The CDR3 is 16 residues long. The CDR3 spells CASSLEAGNPSYEQYF. The CDR3 DNA is TGTGCCAGCAGCTTAGAGGCGGGGAACCCATCCTACGAGCAGTACTTC.

The rearrangement uses TRBV6-2 or TRBV6-3 and TRBJ2-7; 8 bases map to TRBD2. V dropped 6 bases and J dropped 2; count of bases not matched to a gene: 9. The V gene's germline CDR1 is MNHEY and CDR2 SVGEGT. This CDR3 is 15 amino acids long. CDR3 DNA: TGTGCCAGCAGCCTGGGACTAGAAGGGCCCTACGAGCAGTACGTC. Protein: CASSLGLEGPYEQYV.

In nucleotides, the CDR3 is TGTGCCAGCACTAGTCGCTACGAGCAGTACTTC. It yields the protein CASTSRYEQYF. V is TRBV6-5 and J is TRBJ2-7; D gene uncertain. This CDR3 has 11 residues. Trimming removed 7 bases from V and 3 bases from J, with 7 bases in between. In germline, CDR1 is MNHEY, CDR2 SVGAGI.

V gene TRBV18 combines with J gene TRBJ2-4, with TRBD2 identical over 7 bases. Germline V gene sequence: CDR1 KGHSH, CDR2 LQKENI. The V and J ends lost 2 bases and 0 bases, in that order; junction bases with no gene match: 10. This CDR3 comprises 18 residues. The CDR3 bases are TGTGCCAGCTCACCAAACGGGCCCGCGGGGGTAGCCAAAAACATTCAGTACTTC. Amino acid sequence: CASSPNGPAGVAKNIQYF.

The V call is TRBV13, the J call TRBJ2-7; 9 bases are a match to TRBD2. The CDR3 has 15 residues. The V and J ends lost 5 bases and 3 bases, in that order; junction bases with no gene match: 8. Germline assignment: CDR1 PRHDT and CDR2 FYEKMQ (reference sequence). CDR3 sequence: CASSHLAGANYEQYF. DNA for the CDR3: TGTGCCAGCAGCCACTTAGCGGGAGCAAACTACGAGCAGTACTTC.

The chain couples TRBV28 to TRBJ2-7; perhaps TRBD1 as D (5 bases). The V gene lost 5 bases and the J gene lost 1 base, with 15 bases spanning the gap. Germline-derived CDR1 and CDR2 are MDHEN and SYDVKM. This CDR3 is 15 amino acids long. Written as DNA, the CDR3 is TGTGCCAGCAGTCCGATCGGCCAGGGATCCTACGAGCAGTACGTC. Translation: CASSPIGQGSYEQYV.

The chain joins TRBV27 to TRBJ1-4; 7 nucleotides match TRBD1. Unmatched junction bases numbered 14, after V lost 8 bases and J lost 17 bases. Germline V gene sequence: CDR1 MNHEY, CDR2 SMNVEV (reference sequence). The CDR3 is 12 residues long. The CDR3 sequence: CASAPRTGILFF. CDR3 DNA sequence: TGTGCCAGCGCCCCCAGGACAGGCATCCTATTTTTT.

The chain links TRBV18 to TRBJ2-1; 14 nucleotides agree with TRBD2. The junction had 3 bases not matched to a gene; V was cut back by 2 bases and J by 6 bases. The CDR3 sequence is 16 residues long. Germline CDR1 is KGHSH and CDR2 is LQKENI. Written as DNA, the CDR3 is TGTGCCAGCTCACCATCGACTAGCGGGAGGGGCAATGAGCAGTTCTTC. Translation: CASSPSTSGRGNEQFF.

The chain couples TRBV24-1 to TRBJ2-7; D is perhaps TRBD1 or TRBD2 (5 bases each). CDR1 and CDR2 from the germline V gene are KGHDR and SFDVKD. The CDR3 is 11 residues long. V was pared by 3 bases and J by 6 bases, with 5 bases between. The CDR3: CATSDGGEQYF. The CDR3 DNA follows: TGTGCCACCAGTGATGGGGGCGAGCAGTACTTC.

As DNA, the CDR3 is TGTGCCAGCAGCTTCGGCGGGTTGAACACTGAAGCTTTCTTT. The encoded protein is CASSFGGLNTEAFF. The chain recombines TRBV7-2 with TRBJ1-1, with D hard to call. Trimming cost V 3 bases and J 0 bases, with 8 bases left between them. CDR1 and CDR2 (germline): SGHTA, FQGNSA. The CDR3 length is 14 residues.

This clone occurred once. The genes are TRBV6-4 and TRBJ2-1; 10 bases match TRBD2. Germline trimming cut 0 bases from V and 8 bases from J; bases unmatched to any gene: 13. This CDR3 has 18 amino acids. Germline lookup yields CDR1 MRHNA and CDR2 SNTAGT. CDR3 bases: TGTGCCAGCAGTGACTCGGCTAGCGGGAGATATAAGTTGGATGAGCAGTTCTTC. Protein: CASSDSASGRYKLDEQFF.

The chain joins TRBV19 to TRBJ2-1; TRBD2 matches at 10 bases. The germline gives CDR1 LNHDA, CDR2 SQIVND (reference sequence). J lost 7 bases, V lost 9 bases, and 12 bases had no gene match. The CDR3 is 15 residues long. The CDR3 coding sequence is TGTGCCAGCTCCCTGGGGAGCGGGGGGGCGAATGAGCAGTTCTTC. The encoded protein is CASSLGSGGANEQFF.

In this sample, this clone turned up once. The chain has TRBV18 and TRBJ2-1; D is possibly TRBD1 (6 bases). Germline-derived CDR1 and CDR2 are KGHSH and LQKENI. V lost 2 bases to trimming and J lost 1 base, with 9 bases between them. This CDR3 is 15 amino acids long. The CDR3 spells CASSPSRGSYNEQFF. The CDR3 nucleotides read TGTGCCAGCTCACCAAGCAGGGGATCCTACAATGAGCAGTTCTTC.

The V gene is TRBV20-1, the J gene TRBJ2-4; TRBD1 agrees at 7 bases. This CDR3 is built from 16 residues. CDR1 and CDR2 (germline): DFQATT, SNEGSKA (reference sequence). V was clipped by 3 bases and J by 0 bases; unmatched bases: 8. The CDR3: CSASGDSEVAKNIQYF. The CDR3 region has the DNA TGCAGTGCTAGTGGGGACAGCGAGGTAGCCAAAAACATTCAGTACTTC.

V and J are TRBV19 and TRBJ1-1; D is undetermined. This CDR3 is built from 12 residues. The V and J ends lost 5 bases and 1 base respectively, with 5 bases between them. Germline loops: CDR1 LNHDA, CDR2 SQIVND (reference sequence). CDR3 in DNA: TGTGCCAGTAGTGCGAGGAACACTGAAGCTTTCTTT. It codes for CASSARNTEAFF.

CDR3 sequence: CASSEATSGGGLLFF. The DNA of the CDR3 is TGTGCCAGCAGCGAAGCAACTAGCGGGGGAGGGCTTTTGTTCTTC. The chain has TRBV7-6 and TRBJ2-1; 11 bases agree with TRBD2. The V segment lost 5 bases and the J segment 15 bases; nucleotides outside the gene matches: 15. This CDR3 has 15 residues. Germline V gene data show CDR1 as SGHVS and CDR2 as FNYEAQ.

This chain links TRBV6-5 with TRBJ1-6, with unresolved D. V lost 7 bases and J 7 bases, leaving 17 bases between the germline ends. Germline V gene sequence: CDR1 MNHEY, CDR2 SVGAGI. The CDR3 is 15 residues long. Here the CDR3 DNA reads TGTGCCAGCACTTTCCGGGCTAAAGGGAATTCACCCCTCCACTTT. It yields the protein CASTFRAKGNSPLHF.

The sample holds one count of this clone. The chain joins TRBV27 to TRBJ2-3, with D possibly being TRBD1 (5 bases). Germline assignment: CDR1 MNHEY and CDR2 SMNVEV (reference sequence). CDR3 length equals 14 residues. Trimming removed 4 bases at V and 5 bases at J, with 13 bases between. The CDR3 sequence: CASSSGREVDTQYF. The CDR3 DNA sequence: TGTGCCAGCAGTTCCGGCAGGGAAGTAGATACGCAGTATTTT.

By sample fraction, this clone is medium-sized (0.01 to 0.1%). This rearrangement joins TRBV27 to TRBJ2-1; the D gene is possibly TRBD2 (5 bases). The germline V gene encodes CDR1 MNHEY and CDR2 SMNVEV (reference sequence). This CDR3 contains 15 residues. Trimming shortened V by 5 bases and J by 2 bases, and 13 bases separated the two germline ends. The DNA for the CDR3 is TGTGCCAGCAGTCCGCTAGCTCTCCCCTACAATGAGCAGTTCTTC. This gives the protein CASSPLALPYNEQFF.

This clone appeared a single time. J is TRBJ1-4 and V is TRBV6-1; D gene unclear. Germline CDR1 reads MNHNS; CDR2 reads SASEGT. This CDR3 comprises 12 residues. V lost 3 bases, J lost 11 bases, and 10 bases lay in between. The CDR3 is CASSEEERKLFF. Here the CDR3 DNA reads TGTGCCAGCAGTGAGGAGGAGAGGAAACTGTTTTTT.

The V and J genes are TRBV27 and TRBJ1-5; TRBD1 matches 12 bases. The CDR3 is 15 amino acids. The germline V gene encodes CDR1 MNHEY and CDR2 SMNVEV (reference sequence). After removal of 10 bases from V and 5 bases from J, the junction contained 9 bases not matched to a gene. The CDR3 region is CATGTGGGWDQPQHF. CDR3 in DNA: TGTGCCACTGGGACAGGGGGCGGATGGGATCAGCCCCAGCATTTT.

The chain is built from TRBV19 and TRBJ1-1; the D is unclear. Germline V gene lookup returns CDR1 LNHDA and CDR2 SQIVND (reference sequence). CDR3 length: 12 residues. V lost 5 bases, J lost 4 bases, and 8 bases lay in between. CDR3 protein: CASSRVSTEAFF. The DNA of the CDR3 is TGTGCCAGTAGTCGGGTGAGCACTGAAGCTTTCTTT.

This chain links TRBV12-3 or TRBV12-4 with TRBJ2-7; D remains ambiguous. The V gene lost 5 bases and the J gene lost 7 bases, with 12 bases spanning the gap. The CDR3 runs 12 residues. In DNA, the CDR3 is TGTGCCAGCAGTCCGCGGTTAGGAGAGCAGTACGTC. This gives the protein CASSPRLGEQYV.